The subject of this entry is one T cell receptor (beta chain). Its antigen remains undetermined. Base quality data are lacking; no much larger clone is found one base away. The data were taken from a study of T cell repertoires in cytomegalovirus infection (dated by TCRdb to between 2018 and 2021). Background for the entire study: Because public TCR beta signatures pointed to carriage of CMV infection together with the matching HLA type, the HLA type of each donor mattered for the analysis. Results the study describes overall, beyond this receptor: In the ex vivo response, HLA-C-restricted CMV-specific TCR beta clonotypes were dominant, and in two of eight donors the single most frequent clonotype came from this HLA-C-restricted group. In both this cohort and an independent cohort of under 450 donors, the cumulative frequency of public TCR beta family members distinguished carriers of CMV infection plus the relevant HLA type.

Sequencing used an Illumina HiSeq 1500. Clones were called with MiXCR by TCRdb after fastp trimmed the public reads at Q25, and only in-frame beta chains were retained. All rows with the same CDR3 protein become a single entry with the most common DNA and genes. This sample has tens of thousands of distinct CDR3 sequences in its table, and approximately 22% of those were observed once. The top ten constitute around three quarters of the sample. The sample consisted of PBMCs, sequenced either directly or after in vitro stimulation (not recorded which). This TCR derives from a human donor in good health (CMV status not recorded). Some clones in this sample may be carry-over from other donors' samples.

The nucleotides read TGTGCCAGCAGCTTAGCGTCCTCACCCCTCCACTTT. It encodes CASSLASSPLHF. The receptor chain draws on TRBV7-2 and TRBJ1-6; confidence is insufficient to name the D gene. CDR1 and CDR2 (SGHTA, FQGNSA) derive from the germline V gene. A distance of 4 bases separates the germline ends of V and J, which lose 0 bases and 10 bases respectively. The CDR3 contains 12 residues, cysteine and phenylalanine counted. Of the read, only the CDR3 DNA is kept; its 36 bases are in frame from base 1.